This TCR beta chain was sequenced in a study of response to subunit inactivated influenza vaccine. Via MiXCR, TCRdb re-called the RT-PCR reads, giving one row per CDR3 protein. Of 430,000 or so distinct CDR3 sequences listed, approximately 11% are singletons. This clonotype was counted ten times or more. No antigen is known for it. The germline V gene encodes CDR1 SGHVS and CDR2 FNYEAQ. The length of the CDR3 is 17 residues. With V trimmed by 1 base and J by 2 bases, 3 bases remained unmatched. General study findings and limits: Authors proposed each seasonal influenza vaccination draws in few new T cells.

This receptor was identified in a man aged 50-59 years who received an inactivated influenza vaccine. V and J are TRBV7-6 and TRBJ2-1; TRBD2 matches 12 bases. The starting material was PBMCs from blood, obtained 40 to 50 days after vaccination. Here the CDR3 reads CASSLEASGRAYNEQFF. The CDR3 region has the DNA TGTGCCAGCAGCTTAGAGGCTAGCGGGAGGGCCTACAATGAGCAGTTCTTC.